The subject of this entry is one T cell receptor beta chain. Repertoires were generated with immunoSEQ multiplex PCR, while TCRdb's copy carries only in-frame clones and drops some. The sample records 2,500 to 3,500 clones, roughly 69% being singletons. These data come from a study of tumor T cells in aggressive B-cell lymphoma. Trimming took 3 bases from V and 3 from J, leaving 14 bases between them. Germline V gene sequence: CDR1 GTSNPN, CDR2 SVGIG (reference sequence). The length of the CDR3 is 15 residues. Sequenced input: tumor tissue. The chain links TRBV30 to TRBJ1-4; tentatively, D is TRBD1 (6 bases). The receptor was isolated from an adult with diffuse large B cell lymphoma. The CDR3 loop is CAWRLTGFANEKLFF. CDR3 DNA sequence: TGTGCCTGGAGGCTTACAGGGTTCGCTAATGAAAAACTGTTTTTT.